These 3 T cell receptor beta chains came from one sample sequenced in a study of early T cells in non-severe SARS-CoV-2 infection. TCRdb re-called the 5' RACE reads through MiXCR, storing one row per CDR3 protein. The sample has roughly 50,000 distinct CDR3 sequences, 8% seen once. Material for sequencing was whole blood. The receptors were sampled from an adult who was a healthcare worker with PCR-confirmed SARS-CoV-2 infection or an uninfected control (not recorded which).

This clonotype showed up just a few times. The genes are TRBV9 and TRBJ2-1, with 7 bases lining up with TRBD2. Germline V gene lookup returns CDR1 SGDLS and CDR2 YYNGEE. This CDR3 comprises 17 residues. After removal of 0 bases from V and 0 bases from J, the junction contained 6 bases not matched to a gene. The CDR3 nucleotides read TGTGCCAGCAGCGTAGGGTACGGGGGGAGCTCCTACAATGAGCAGTTCTTC. Protein sequence: CASSVGYGGSSYNEQFF.

There are many counts of this clonotype. Here the CDR3 reads CSGPRWGVETGELFF. The DNA for the CDR3 is TGCAGCGGGCCCCGCTGGGGAGTAGAAACCGGGGAGCTGTTTTTT. This sequence joins TRBV29-1 and TRBJ2-2, with D possibly matching TRBD2 (5 bases). With 7 bases removed from V and 5 bases from J, the gap between germline ends came to 20 bases. This CDR3 comprises 15 residues. Germline V CDR1 and CDR2: SQVTM, ANQGSEA.

The chain joins TRBV9 to TRBJ2-3, with unresolved D. CDR1 SGDLS and CDR2 YYNGEE come from the germline V gene. Trimming pared 4 bases from V and 4 bases from J, leaving 10 bases between. The CDR3 has 13 residues. CDR3 sequence: CASSQHGPDTQYF. The CDR3 nucleotides are TGTGCCAGCAGCCAACACGGCCCAGATACGCAGTATTTT. The full variable domain, with the rest looked up from reference TRBV9 and TRBJ2-3, is DSGVTQTPKHLITATGQRVTLRCSPRSGDLSVYWYQQSLDQGLQFLIQYYNGEERAKGNILERFSAQQFPDLHSELNLSSLELGDSALYFCASSQHGPDTQYFGPGTRLTVL.